This passage covers 12 T cell receptor beta chains from one sample sequenced in a study of cytomegalovirus exposure and HLA in healthy donors. The primer mix had 60 Vbeta and 13 Jbeta primers. The method was immunoSEQ multiplex PCR; TCRdb's version includes in-frame clones alone and lacks a portion of them. The table shows 150,000 or so clones, with 75% to 85% occurring only once. The sequencing input was PBMCs. Source of these receptors: a woman aged 40 to 50 in good health and CMV-seropositive.

The rearrangement uses TRBV18 and TRBJ1-1; 10 bases are shared with TRBD1. This CDR3 has 18 amino acids. Germline trimming cut 1 base from V and 0 bases from J; bases unmatched to any gene: 8. The germline V gene has CDR1 KGHSH and CDR2 LQKENI. The CDR3 nucleotides are TGTGCCAGCTCACCACGTAGGGACAGGGGTAGAATGAACACTGAAGCTTTCTTT. Encoded protein: CASSPRRDRGRMNTEAFF.

In its sample, this clone was seen a few times. The rearrangement uses TRBV7-9 and TRBJ1-4; TRBD1 might be the D (5 bases). Per the germline V gene, CDR1 is SEHNR and CDR2 is FQNEAQ (reference sequence). This CDR3 has 15 amino acids. V gave up 1 base and J gave up 8 bases, with 14 bases separating them. The CDR3 protein is CASSLGTGSREKLFF. Here the CDR3 DNA reads TGTGCCAGCAGCTTAGGTACAGGCAGTAGGGAAAAACTGTTTTTT.

This chain connects TRBV5-1 to TRBJ2-3, with 9 bases identical to TRBD2. Germline CDR1 is SGHRS and CDR2 is YFSETQ. V gave up 2 bases and J gave up 3 bases; unmatched junction bases: 7. This CDR3 is 16 amino acids long. Here the CDR3 reads CASSFLAGTDTDTQYF. In DNA, the CDR3 is TGCGCCAGCAGCTTCCTAGCGGGAACCGATACAGATACGCAGTATTTT.

This clone has only a few counts. The genes are TRBV25-1 and TRBJ2-1; 9 positions agree with TRBD2. The CDR3 has 16 residues. V lost 1 base to trimming and J lost 7 bases; unmatched junction nucleotides: 8. Germline V gene sequence: CDR1 MGHDK, CDR2 SYGVNS. CDR3 DNA: TGTGCCAGCAGTGAATCCCCCCCGCGGGGGGGGAATGAGCAGTTCTTC. Translating it yields CASSESPPRGGNEQFF.

This clone was counted a single time. The gene calls are TRBV19 and TRBJ2-2; 11 bases agree with TRBD2. V was clipped by 5 bases and J by 7 bases; unmatched bases: 9. This CDR3 has 16 amino acids. Germline loops: CDR1 LNHDA, CDR2 SQIVND (reference sequence). The CDR3 here is CASSPRGLAGGGELFF. Here the CDR3 DNA reads TGTGCCAGTAGTCCCCGCGGTCTAGCGGGAGGCGGGGAGCTGTTTTTT.

This chain joins TRBV7-2 and TRBJ2-1, with D hard to call. This CDR3 contains 14 residues. The germline V gene encodes CDR1 SGHTA and CDR2 FQGNSA. V lost 5 bases, J lost 3 bases, and 11 bases lay in between. CDR3 in amino acids: CASSPSTGYNEQFF. The CDR3 DNA follows: TGTGCCAGCAGCCCGAGTACTGGCTACAATGAGCAGTTCTTC.

This chain uses TRBV28 with TRBJ1-4, with a tentative D call TRBD1 (5 bases). The CDR3 runs to 14 residues. V dropped 3 bases and J dropped 4 bases, with 9 bases sitting between them. Germline CDR1 is MDHEN and CDR2 is SYDVKM. In DNA, the CDR3 is TGTGCCAGCAGTTTGTTCGGGGGTAATGAAAAACTGTTTTTT. As protein: CASSLFGGNEKLFF.

The chain is built from TRBV7-8 and TRBJ1-1, with 7 bases fitting TRBD1. Germline values: CDR1 SGHVS, CDR2 FQNEAQ. V shed 5 bases, J shed 9 bases, and the junction held 9 bases outside the gene matches. CDR3 length: 13 residues. The CDR3: CASSTPTGQKAFF. CDR3 bases: TGTGCCAGCAGCACGCCGACAGGGCAGAAAGCTTTCTTT.

V gene TRBV9 combines with J gene TRBJ2-1; 7 bases match TRBD2. The CDR3 sequence is 14 residues long. Per germline, CDR1 SGDLS and CDR2 YYNGEE. V was clipped by 5 bases and J by 0 bases; unmatched bases: 2. Here the CDR3 reads CASSAGDSYNEQFF. The DNA of the CDR3 is TGTGCCAGCAGTGCGGGGGACTCCTACAATGAGCAGTTCTTC.

This chain uses TRBV27 with TRBJ2-6; no clear D gene. This CDR3 contains 13 residues. Germline-derived CDR1 and CDR2 are MNHEY and SMNVEV (reference sequence). V was trimmed by 4 bases and J by 8 bases, leaving 9 bases between them. Written as DNA, the CDR3 is TGTGCCAGCAGTTCCGGGTGGACCAACGTCCTGACTTTC. Protein: CASSSGWTNVLTF.

CDR3 DNA: TGTGCCAGCAGCTTATCCGAGGGGGCTGAAGCTTTCTTT. It translates to CASSLSEGAEAFF. V is TRBV7-9 and J is TRBJ1-1; possible D gene TRBD1, 6 bases. Trimming stripped 2 bases from V and 6 bases from J, with 10 bases between. This CDR3 has 13 amino acids. Germline-derived CDR1 and CDR2 are SEHNR and FQNEAQ (reference sequence).

The chain couples TRBV5-1 to TRBJ2-1; 10 bases align to TRBD2. There are 13 residues in the CDR3. V was pared by 6 bases and J by 5 bases, with 2 bases of the junction left unmatched. The germline gives CDR1 SGHRS, CDR2 YFSETQ. CDR3 in DNA: TGCGCCAGCACTGGGACTAGCGACAATGAGCAGTTCTTC. It codes for CASTGTSDNEQFF.